Presented here are 10 T cell receptor beta chains from one specimen sequenced in a study of beta chain features in type 1 diabetes (dated by TCRdb to the late 2010s). The library was produced with the immunoSEQ multiplex PCR assay. All of the isolated RNA was reverse transcribed with the High Capacity cDNA Reverse Transcription Kit, so expressed TCRB transcripts were sequenced. Held by TCRdb, this immuneACCESS table contains in-frame sequences only and omits some clones. Under half of the omission traces to an unresolved V gene where checked; the cause of the rest is unknown. The table for this sample lists 620,000 or so clones; roughly 16% of them were counted only once. The biggest ten clones account for 0.09% to 0.095% of the sample. Material: naive CD4+ T cells from blood. The cell subset or site label, as the study defines it: true naive CD4+ T cells. These receptors originate from a man between 18 and 35 years old in good health.

The chain carries TRBV6-5 and TRBJ1-2; D possibly corresponds to TRBD1 (5 bases). The CDR3 runs 15 residues. Germline V gene lookup returns CDR1 MNHEY and CDR2 SVGAGI. The V end lost 6 bases, the J end lost 7 bases, and 21 bases lay between the germline ends. CDR3 in amino acids: CASSPYRTGESGYTF. In nucleotides, the CDR3 is TGTGCCAGCAGCCCATACAGGACTGGTGAAAGTGGCTACACCTTC.

The chain recombines TRBV5-1 with TRBJ2-7, with TRBD2 matching 8 bases. CDR1 and CDR2 (germline): SGHRS, YFSETQ. V trimming: 0 bases; J trimming: 6 bases; junction bases outside the gene matches: 14. The CDR3 runs to 17 residues. Here the CDR3 DNA reads TGCGCCAGCAGCTTGGCCCTTCGGACTAGCCCTGACTGCGAGCAGTACTTC. Residues: CASSLALRTSPDCEQYF.

This clone was detected a few times. The V and J genes are TRBV7-3 and TRBJ2-3; 9 bases match TRBD2. Per the germline V gene, CDR1 is SGHTA and CDR2 is FQGTGA. V was clipped by 6 bases and J by 0 bases; unmatched bases: 1. The CDR3 extends over 14 amino acids. The CDR3 loop is CASRTSGSTDTQYF. The DNA for the CDR3 is TGTGCCAGCAGAACTAGCGGGAGCACAGATACGCAGTATTTT.

The rearrangement uses TRBV29-1 and TRBJ2-7; 10 bases fit TRBD2. The CDR3 covers 15 residues. Germline values: CDR1 SQVTM, CDR2 ANQGSEA. With 4 bases clipped from V and 7 bases from J, the junction kept 13 bases outside the gene matches. CDR3 DNA: TGCAGCGTTGGGGTTCTAGCGGGAGCAGATAGAGAGCAGTACTTC. Translating gives CSVGVLAGADREQYF.

This clone was found a few times. The chain links TRBV5-6 to TRBJ2-5; D gene ambiguous. CDR3 length equals 13 residues. Trimming removed 0 bases at V and 5 bases at J, with 8 bases between. Germline assignment: CDR1 SGHDT and CDR2 YYEEEE. The CDR3 loop is CASSLDRPETQYF. DNA of the CDR3: TGTGCCAGCAGCTTGGACCGCCCGGAGACCCAGTACTTC.

Only a few counts were recorded for this clone. The chain uses TRBV9 and TRBJ2-3; 9 bases are shared with TRBD1. Trimming removed 3 bases from V and 3 bases from J; junction bases left unmatched: 14. The length of the CDR3 is 18 residues. Germline CDR1 is SGDLS and CDR2 is YYNGEE. This CDR3 is CASSARDRAFVGTDTQYF. CDR3 coding DNA: TGTGCCAGCAGCGCCCGGGACAGGGCCTTCGTTGGGACAGATACGCAGTATTTT.

This clone was counted between two and nine times. CDR3 nucleotides: TGTGCCAGCAGTGAATTTGTGGGTGCGTACAATGAGCAGTTCTTC. The encoded protein is CASSEFVGAYNEQFF. The rearrangement uses TRBV25-1 and TRBJ2-1; D gene unclear. This CDR3 comprises 15 residues. CDR1 and CDR2 (germline): MGHDK, SYGVNS. V shed 1 base and J shed 4 bases, with 11 bases lying between them.

This clone was counted only a few times. The CDR3 nucleotides are TGCGCCAGCTCCCCCGGGACAGGGGATCGGGGCACAGATACGCAGTATTTT. It is translated as CASSPGTGDRGTDTQYF. The chain recombines TRBV4-1 with TRBJ2-3; TRBD1 aligns across 10 bases. The germline CDR1 and CDR2 sequences are MGHRA and YSYEKL. The V segment lost 8 bases and the J segment 1 base; nucleotides outside the gene matches: 12. The CDR3 covers 17 residues.

The sample holds a few counts of this clone. The V call is TRBV7-2, the J call TRBJ2-7; tentative D call: TRBD2 (5 bases). This CDR3 is 13 amino acids long. CDR1 and CDR2 (germline): SGHTA, FQGNSA. V was cut by 1 base and J by 6 bases, with 10 bases left in between. Here the CDR3 reads CASSLVGSVEQYF. The CDR3 DNA reads TGTGCCAGCAGCTTAGTTGGTAGCGTCGAGCAGTACTTC. The variable domain in full, completed from reference TRBV7-2 and TRBJ2-7, reads GAGVSQSPSNKVTEKGKDVELRCDPISGHTALYWYRQSLGQGLEFLIYFQGNSAPDKSGLPSDRFSAERTGGSVSTLTIQRTQQEDSAVYLCASSLVGSVEQYFGPGTRLTVT.

This clone appeared a few times. The CDR3 region is CASRATAAGEAFF. Here the CDR3 DNA reads TGTGCCAGCAGGGCGACAGCGGCGGGTGAAGCTTTCTTT. The chain combines TRBV14 with TRBJ1-1; D possibly corresponds to TRBD1 (5 bases). CDR1 is SGHDN and CDR2 is FVKESK in the germline V gene. This CDR3 comprises 13 residues. Trimming cost V 6 bases and J 7 bases, with 15 bases left between them.